This T cell receptor (beta chain) came from a study of blood T cell repertoires in COVID-19. Germline CDR1 reads SGHTS; CDR2 reads YDEGEE. The CDR3 contains 15 residues. The ends lost 4 bases at V and 7 bases at J; junction bases unmatched: 7. Measured with immunoSEQ multiplex PCR; TCRdb has only the in-frame clones, and not every one. The sample includes more than 75,000 clones, around 80% seen only once; the top ten take around 13%. The receptor comes from a human donor in a cohort sampled during active COVID-19. Source material: peripheral blood. This chain connects TRBV5-8 to TRBJ1-5; 11 bases line up with TRBD1. CDR3 DNA sequence: TGTGCCAGCAGCCTCGGACAGGGGGCAGGACAGCCCCAGCATTTT. Translated, it gives CASSLGQGAGQPQHF.